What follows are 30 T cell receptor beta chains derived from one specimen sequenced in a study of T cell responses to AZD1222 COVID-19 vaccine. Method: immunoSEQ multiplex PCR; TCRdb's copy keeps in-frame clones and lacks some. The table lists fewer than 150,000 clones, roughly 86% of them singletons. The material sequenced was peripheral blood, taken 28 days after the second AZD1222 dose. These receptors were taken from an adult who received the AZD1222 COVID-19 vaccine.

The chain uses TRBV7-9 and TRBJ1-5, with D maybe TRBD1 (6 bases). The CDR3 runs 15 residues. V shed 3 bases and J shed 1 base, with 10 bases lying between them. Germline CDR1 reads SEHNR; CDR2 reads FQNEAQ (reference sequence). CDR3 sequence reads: CASSFRGHSNQPQHF. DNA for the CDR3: TGTGCCAGCAGCTTTAGGGGACACAGCAATCAGCCCCAGCATTTT.

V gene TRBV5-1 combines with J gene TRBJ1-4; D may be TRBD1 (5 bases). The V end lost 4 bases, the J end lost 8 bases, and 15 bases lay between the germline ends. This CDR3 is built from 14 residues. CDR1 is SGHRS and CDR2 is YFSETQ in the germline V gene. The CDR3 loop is CASSHGTQTEKLFF. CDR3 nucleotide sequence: TGCGCCAGCAGCCACGGGACTCAAACCGAAAAACTGTTTTTT.

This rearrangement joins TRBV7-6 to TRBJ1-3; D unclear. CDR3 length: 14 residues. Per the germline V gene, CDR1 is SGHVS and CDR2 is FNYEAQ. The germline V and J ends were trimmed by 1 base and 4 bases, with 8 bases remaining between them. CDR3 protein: CASSLGVVGNTIYF. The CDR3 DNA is TGTGCCAGCAGCTTAGGGGTGGTGGGAAACACCATATATTTT.

CDR3 nucleotides: TGTGCCAGCCGTTCTCGGCAGGGAGAGGAAAACATTCAGTACTTC. Translation gives CASRSRQGEENIQYF. The chain employs TRBV27 and TRBJ2-4; D may correspond to TRBD1 or TRBD2 (5 bases each). CDR1 MNHEY and CDR2 SMNVEV come from the germline V gene (reference sequence). The CDR3 is 15 amino acids. Trimming stripped 8 bases from V and 5 bases from J, with 19 bases between.

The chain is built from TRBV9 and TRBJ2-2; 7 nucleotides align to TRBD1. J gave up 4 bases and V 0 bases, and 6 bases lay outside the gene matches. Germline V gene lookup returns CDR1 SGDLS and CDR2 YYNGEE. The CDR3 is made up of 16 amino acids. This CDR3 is CASSVDRGPSTGELFF. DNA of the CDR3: TGTGCCAGCAGCGTAGACAGGGGACCGTCCACCGGGGAGCTGTTTTTT. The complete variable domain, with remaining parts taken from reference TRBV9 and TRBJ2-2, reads DSGVTQTPKHLITATGQRVTLRCSPRSGDLSVYWYQQSLDQGLQFLIQYYNGEERAKGNILERFSAQQFPDLHSELNLSSLELGDSALYFCASSVDRGPSTGELFFGEGSRLTVL.

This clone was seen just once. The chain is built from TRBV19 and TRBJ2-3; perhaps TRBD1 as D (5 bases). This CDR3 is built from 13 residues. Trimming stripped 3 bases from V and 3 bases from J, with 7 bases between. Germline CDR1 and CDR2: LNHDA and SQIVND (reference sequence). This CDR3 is CASSIHRTDTQYF. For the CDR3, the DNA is TGTGCCAGTAGTATTCACAGGACAGATACGCAGTATTTT.

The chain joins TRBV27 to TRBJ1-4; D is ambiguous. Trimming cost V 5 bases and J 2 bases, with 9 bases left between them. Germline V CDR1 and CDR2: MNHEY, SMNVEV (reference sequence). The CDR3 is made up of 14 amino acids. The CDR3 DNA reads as TGTGCCAGCAGTCCGACTGTGACTAATGAAAAACTGTTTTTT. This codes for CASSPTVTNEKLFF.

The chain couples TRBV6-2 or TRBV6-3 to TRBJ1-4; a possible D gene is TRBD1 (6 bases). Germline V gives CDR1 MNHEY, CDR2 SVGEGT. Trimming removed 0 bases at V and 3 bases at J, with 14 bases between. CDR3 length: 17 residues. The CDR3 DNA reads TGTGCCAGCAGTTACTCCACGACCACAGGGTCTAATGAAAAACTGTTTTTT. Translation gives CASSYSTTTGSNEKLFF.

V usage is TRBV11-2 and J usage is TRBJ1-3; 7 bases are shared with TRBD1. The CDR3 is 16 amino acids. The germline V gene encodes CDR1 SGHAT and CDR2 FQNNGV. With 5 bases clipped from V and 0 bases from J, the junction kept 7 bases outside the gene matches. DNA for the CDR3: TGTGCCAGCAGCCGGGGACAGTTGAGCTCTGGAAACACCATATATTTT. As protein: CASSRGQLSSGNTIYF.

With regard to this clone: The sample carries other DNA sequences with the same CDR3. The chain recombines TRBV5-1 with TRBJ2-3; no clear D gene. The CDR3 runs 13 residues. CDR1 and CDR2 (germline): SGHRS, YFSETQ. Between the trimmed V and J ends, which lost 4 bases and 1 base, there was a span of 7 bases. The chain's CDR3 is CASSPGGTDTQYF. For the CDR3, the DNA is TGCGCCAGCAGCCCGGGCGGCACAGATACGCAGTATTTT.

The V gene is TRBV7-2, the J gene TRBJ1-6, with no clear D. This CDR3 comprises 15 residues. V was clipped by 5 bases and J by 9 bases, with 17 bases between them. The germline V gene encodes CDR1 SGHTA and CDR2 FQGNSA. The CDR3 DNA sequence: TGTGCCAGCAGCCCCCGCGATCTAGCGGCTTCACCCCTCCACTTT. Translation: CASSPRDLAASPLHF.

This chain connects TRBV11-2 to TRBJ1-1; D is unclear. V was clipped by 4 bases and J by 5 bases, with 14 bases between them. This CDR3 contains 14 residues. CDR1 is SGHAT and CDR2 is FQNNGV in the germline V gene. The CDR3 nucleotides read TGTGCCAGCAGCTCCTTGACTTGGTGGACTGAAGCTTTCTTT. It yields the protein CASSSLTWWTEAFF.

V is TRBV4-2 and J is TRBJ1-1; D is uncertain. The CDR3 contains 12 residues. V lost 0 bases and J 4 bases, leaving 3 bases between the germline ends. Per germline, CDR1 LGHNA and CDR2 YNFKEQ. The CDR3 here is CASSQDSTEAFF. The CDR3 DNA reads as TGTGCCAGCAGCCAAGACAGCACTGAAGCTTTCTTT.

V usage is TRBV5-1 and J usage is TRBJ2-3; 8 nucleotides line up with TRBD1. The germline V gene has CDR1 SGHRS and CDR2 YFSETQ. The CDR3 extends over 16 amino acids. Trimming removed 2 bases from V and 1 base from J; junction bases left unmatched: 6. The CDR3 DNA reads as TGCGCCAGCAGCTTCTCAGGGGGCGCGGGCACAGATACGCAGTATTTT. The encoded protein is CASSFSGGAGTDTQYF.

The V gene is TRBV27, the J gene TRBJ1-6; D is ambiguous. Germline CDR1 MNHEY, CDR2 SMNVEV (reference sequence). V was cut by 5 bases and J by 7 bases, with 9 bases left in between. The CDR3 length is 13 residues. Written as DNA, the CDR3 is TGTGCCAGCAGTACCCGAGACAATTCACCCCTCCACTTT. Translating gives CASSTRDNSPLHF.

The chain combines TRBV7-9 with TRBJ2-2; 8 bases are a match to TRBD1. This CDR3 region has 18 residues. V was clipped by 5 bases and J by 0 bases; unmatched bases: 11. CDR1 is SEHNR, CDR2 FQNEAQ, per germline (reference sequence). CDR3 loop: CASSPRLGTGANTGELFF. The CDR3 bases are TGTGCCAGCAGCCCACGCCTGGGGACAGGCGCGAACACCGGGGAGCTGTTTTTT.

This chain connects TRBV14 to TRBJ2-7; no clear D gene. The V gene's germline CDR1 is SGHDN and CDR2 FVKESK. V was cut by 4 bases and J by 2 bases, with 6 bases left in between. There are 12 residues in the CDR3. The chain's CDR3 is CASSRGPYEQYF. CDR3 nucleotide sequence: TGTGCCAGCAGCCGAGGACCCTACGAGCAGTACTTC.

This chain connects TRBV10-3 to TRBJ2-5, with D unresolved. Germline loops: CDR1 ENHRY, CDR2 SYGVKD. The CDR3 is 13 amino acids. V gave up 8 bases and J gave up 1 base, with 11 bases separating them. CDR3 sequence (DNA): TGTGCCATCGCCCACGACATCCAAGAGACCCAGTACTTC. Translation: CAIAHDIQETQYF.

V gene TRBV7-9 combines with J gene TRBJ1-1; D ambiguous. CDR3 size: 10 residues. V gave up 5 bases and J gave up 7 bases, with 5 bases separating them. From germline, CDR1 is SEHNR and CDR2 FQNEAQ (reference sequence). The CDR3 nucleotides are TGTGCCAGCAGCGCAAATGAAGCTTTCTTT. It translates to CASSANEAFF.

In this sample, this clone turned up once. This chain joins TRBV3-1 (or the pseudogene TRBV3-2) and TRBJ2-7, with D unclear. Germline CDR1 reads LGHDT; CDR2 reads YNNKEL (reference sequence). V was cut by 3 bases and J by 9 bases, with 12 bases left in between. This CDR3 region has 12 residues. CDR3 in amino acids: CASSHALKVQYF. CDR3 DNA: TGTGCCAGCAGCCATGCCTTAAAAGTGCAGTACTTC.

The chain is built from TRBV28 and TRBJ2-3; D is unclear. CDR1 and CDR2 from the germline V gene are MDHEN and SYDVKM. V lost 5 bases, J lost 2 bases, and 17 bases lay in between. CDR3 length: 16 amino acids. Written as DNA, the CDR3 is TGTGCCAGCAGTACCCCCGGCAGTAGGGTCACAGATACGCAGTATTTT. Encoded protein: CASSTPGSRVTDTQYF.

In DNA form, the CDR3 reads TGCGCCAGCAGCTTAGGACTACAATACAATGAGCAGTTCTTC. Protein sequence: CASSLGLQYNEQFF. V is TRBV5-1 and J is TRBJ2-1; D is perhaps TRBD2 (6 bases). Germline V gene lookup returns CDR1 SGHRS and CDR2 YFSETQ. V was clipped by 2 bases and J by 4 bases, with 10 bases between them. This CDR3 comprises 14 residues.

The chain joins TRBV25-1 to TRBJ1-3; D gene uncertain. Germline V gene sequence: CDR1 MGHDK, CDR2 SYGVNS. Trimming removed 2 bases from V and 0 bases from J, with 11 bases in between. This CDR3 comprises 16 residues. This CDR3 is CASSEGYIHSGNTIYF. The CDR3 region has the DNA TGTGCCAGCAGTGAAGGGTACATACACTCTGGAAACACCATATATTTT. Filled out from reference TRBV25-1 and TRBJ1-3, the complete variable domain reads EADIYQTPRYLVIGTGKKITLECSQTMGHDKMYWYQQDPGMELHLIHYSYGVNSTEKGDLSSESTVSRIRTEHFPLTLESARPSHTSQYLCASSEGYIHSGNTIYFGEGSWLTVV.

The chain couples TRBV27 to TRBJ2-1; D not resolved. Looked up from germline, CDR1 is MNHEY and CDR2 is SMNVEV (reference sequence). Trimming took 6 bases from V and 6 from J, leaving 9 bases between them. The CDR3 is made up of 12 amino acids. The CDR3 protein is CASRERGNEQFF. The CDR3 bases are TGTGCCAGCAGGGAGCGCGGCAATGAGCAGTTCTTC.

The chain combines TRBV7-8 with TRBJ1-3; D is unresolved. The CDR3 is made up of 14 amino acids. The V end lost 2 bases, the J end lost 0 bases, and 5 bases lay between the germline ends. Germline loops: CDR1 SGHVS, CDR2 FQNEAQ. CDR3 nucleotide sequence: TGTGCCAGCAGCTTAACAGACTCTGGAAACACCATATATTTT. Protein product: CASSLTDSGNTIYF.

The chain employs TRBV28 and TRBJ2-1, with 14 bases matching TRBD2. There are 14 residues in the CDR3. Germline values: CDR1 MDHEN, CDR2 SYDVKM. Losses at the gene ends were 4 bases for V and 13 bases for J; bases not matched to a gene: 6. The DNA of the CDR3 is TGTGCCAGCAGTTCATCCGGGACTAGCGGGAGTCAGTTCTTC. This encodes CASSSSGTSGSQFF.

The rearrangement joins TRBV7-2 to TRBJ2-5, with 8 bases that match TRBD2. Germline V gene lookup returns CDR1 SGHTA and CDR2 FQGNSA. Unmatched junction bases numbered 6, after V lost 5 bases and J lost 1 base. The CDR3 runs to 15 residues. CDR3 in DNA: TGTGCCAGCAGCGGATATACTAGCGGCCAAGAGACCCAGTACTTC. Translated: CASSGYTSGQETQYF.

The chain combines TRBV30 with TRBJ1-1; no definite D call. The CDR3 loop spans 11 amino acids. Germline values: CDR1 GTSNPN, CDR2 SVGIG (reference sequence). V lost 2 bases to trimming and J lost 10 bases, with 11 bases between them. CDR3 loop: CAWSSLVGAFF. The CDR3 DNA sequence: TGTGCCTGGAGTTCCCTCGTCGGAGCTTTCTTT.

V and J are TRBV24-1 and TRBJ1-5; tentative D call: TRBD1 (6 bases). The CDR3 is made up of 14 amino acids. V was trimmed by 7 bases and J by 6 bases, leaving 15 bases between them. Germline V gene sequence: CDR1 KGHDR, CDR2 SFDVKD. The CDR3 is CATRPQGMRQPQHF. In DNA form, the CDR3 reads TGTGCCACCAGACCACAGGGAATGCGTCAGCCCCAGCATTTT.

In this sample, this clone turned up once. The chain's CDR3 is CSARQGGEQYF. The CDR3 DNA reads TGCAGTGCTAGACAGGGAGGCGAGCAGTACTTC. This chain uses TRBV20-1 with TRBJ2-7, with a tentative D call TRBD2 (6 bases). Germline V gives CDR1 DFQATT, CDR2 SNEGSKA (reference sequence). The CDR3 runs to 11 residues. V lost 2 bases and J 6 bases, leaving 8 bases between the germline ends.